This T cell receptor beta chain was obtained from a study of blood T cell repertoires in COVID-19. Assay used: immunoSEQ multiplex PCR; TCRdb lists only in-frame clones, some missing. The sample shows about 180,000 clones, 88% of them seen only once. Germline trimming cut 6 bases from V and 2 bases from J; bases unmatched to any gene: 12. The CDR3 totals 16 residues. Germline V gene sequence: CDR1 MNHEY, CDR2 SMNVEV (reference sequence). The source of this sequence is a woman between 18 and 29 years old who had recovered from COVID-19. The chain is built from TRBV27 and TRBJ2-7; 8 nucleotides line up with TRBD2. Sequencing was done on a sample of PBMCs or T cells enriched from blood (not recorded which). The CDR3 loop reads CASSGGGLAAPYEQYF. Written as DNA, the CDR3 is TGTGCCAGCAGCGGGGGGGGTCTAGCCGCCCCCTACGAGCAGTACTTC.